Presented here are 19 T cell receptor beta chains from one specimen sequenced in a study of regulatory T cells in long-lasting Graves disease. Time point denoted: newly diagnosed GD, antithyroid drugs for less than 3 months. Isolated PBMC RNA provided the starting material for the TCR library. Libraries of TCR beta came from iRepertoire HTBI primers plus Arm-PCR of CDR3 regions. TCRdb re-called the multiplex PCR reads with MiXCR, one entry per CDR3 protein. The sample lists over 200,000 distinct CDR3 sequences, about 18% occurring once. The sequencing used peripheral blood mononuclear cells (PBMCs), collected at new diagnosis, from a patient treated with antithyroid drugs. The receptors shown here come from a female donor with Graves disease.

This clonotype occurred a few times. One junction end does not reproduce the germline sequence, and a read error may be involved. The chain uses TRBV4-3 and TRBJ2-3; the D is unclear. The V gene's germline CDR1 is LGHNA and CDR2 YSLEER. The CDR3 loop spans 14 amino acids. CDR3 in DNA: TGCGCCAGTAGCCAAGAATTTCTCACAGATACGCAGTATTTT. Protein: CASSQEFLTDTQYF.

This clonotype came up a few times. The V call is TRBV24-1, the J call TRBJ2-1; 15 bases agree with TRBD2. V dropped 5 bases and J dropped 7; count of bases not matched to a gene: 2. The germline V gene encodes CDR1 KGHDR and CDR2 SFDVKD. This CDR3 spans 15 amino acids. In DNA form, the CDR3 reads TGTGCCACCAGTGCCGGGACTAGCGGGAGGAATGAGCAGTTCTTC. Protein product: CATSAGTSGRNEQFF.

Ten or more counts support this clonotype. This chain joins TRBV7-3 and TRBJ2-1, with 10 positions matching TRBD2. The length of the CDR3 is 17 residues. After removal of 5 bases from V and 3 bases from J, the junction contained 10 bases not matched to a gene. Germline V gives CDR1 SGHTA, CDR2 FQGTGA. Here the CDR3 DNA reads TGTGCCAGCAGCGAGGGCCACACTAGCGGGGTCTACAATGAGCAGTTCTTC. Protein: CASSEGHTSGVYNEQFF.

This clonotype was counted only a few times. This chain connects TRBV10-3 to TRBJ1-1; 7 nucleotides line up with TRBD1. This CDR3 spans 16 amino acids. The J segment lost 6 bases and the V segment lost 6 bases, leaving 16 bases of the junction unmatched. Germline V lookup: CDR1 ENHRY, CDR2 SYGVKD. CDR3 protein: CAIRTWDQGEGAEAFF. The CDR3 nucleotides are TGTGCCATCAGAACCTGGGACCAGGGGGAGGGTGCTGAAGCTTTCTTT.

This clonotype was seen many times. The CDR3 nucleotides are TGTGCCAGCTCACCCGTCTTAGCGGATAACACCGGGGAGCTGTTTTTT. It yields the protein CASSPVLADNTGELFF. The V call is TRBV18, the J call TRBJ2-2; TRBD2 is a possible D gene (6 bases). The CDR3 extends over 16 amino acids. V lost 3 bases and J 2 bases, leaving 13 bases between the germline ends. Germline lookup yields CDR1 KGHSH and CDR2 LQKENI.

As regards this clonotype: A much larger clonotype is one base distant, so this may be a read error. The chain carries TRBV20-1 and TRBJ1-4; 8 bases are shared with TRBD1. The CDR3 contains 14 residues. Germline CDR1 is DFQATT and CDR2 is SNEGSKA (reference sequence). CDR3 nucleotides: TGCAGTGTTAGAGATCACAGGGGGACTGAAAAACTGTTTTTT. Its translation is CSVRDHRGTEKLFF.

In this sample, this clonotype turned up many times. V usage is TRBV12-3 or TRBV12-4 and J usage is TRBJ1-6; a weak D match, TRBD1 (6 bases). This CDR3 comprises 15 residues. V was clipped by 3 bases and J by 4 bases, with 10 bases between them. The chain's CDR3 is CASSFSRGYNSPLHF. The CDR3 bases are TGTGCCAGCAGTTTTTCCAGGGGTTATAATTCACCCCTCCACTTT.

In this sample, this clonotype turned up many times. The V and J genes are TRBV7-6 and TRBJ2-3, with unresolved D. The CDR3 is made up of 13 amino acids. CDR1 SGHVS and CDR2 FNYEAQ come from the germline V gene. Trimming cost V 5 bases and J 2 bases, with 8 bases left between them. CDR3 coding DNA: TGTGCCAGCAGCCAGGATCTCACAGATACGCAGTATTTT. Translating it yields CASSQDLTDTQYF.

The chain combines TRBV9 with TRBJ2-5; TRBD2 matches 16 bases. Looked up from germline, CDR1 is SGDLS and CDR2 is YYNGEE. The CDR3 sequence is 18 residues long. J was trimmed by 5 bases and V by 0 bases; bases with no gene match: 7. Written as DNA, the CDR3 is TGTGCCAGCAGCGTAGAGGGGACTAGCGGGAGGGCCCGGGAGACCCAGTACTTC. This sequence encodes CASSVEGTSGRARETQYF.

The chain is built from TRBV28 and TRBJ2-7; D may be TRBD1 (6 bases). In germline, CDR1 is MDHEN, CDR2 SYDVKM. V was shortened by 4 bases and J by 2 bases, with 21 bases between the two germline ends. The CDR3 sequence is 17 residues long. CDR3 amino acids: CASSYTPGWGPAYEQYF. CDR3 sequence (DNA): TGTGCCAGCAGTTACACCCCGGGGTGGGGGCCAGCCTACGAGCAGTACTTC.

The sample holds a few counts of this clonotype. CDR3 region: CASSQEGRGTDTQYF. DNA of the CDR3: TGCGCCAGCAGCCAAGAGGGCAGGGGCACAGATACGCAGTATTTT. V usage is TRBV4-3 and J usage is TRBJ2-3; D might be TRBD1 (5 bases). Trimming took 0 bases from V and 1 from J, leaving 8 bases between them. Per the germline V gene, CDR1 is LGHNA and CDR2 is YSLEER. CDR3 length: 15 residues.

This clonotype is a singleton in its sample. This rearrangement joins TRBV19 to TRBJ2-4, with a tentative D call TRBD2 (6 bases). Per the germline V gene, CDR1 is LNHDA and CDR2 is SQIVND (reference sequence). The CDR3 has 13 residues. V was trimmed by 5 bases and J by 6 bases, leaving 11 bases between them. The CDR3 sequence is CASSVAVRNIQYF. For the CDR3, the DNA is TGTGCCAGTAGTGTAGCGGTGCGAAACATTCAGTACTTC.

This clonotype appeared many times. The V and J genes are TRBV4-1 and TRBJ2-1; TRBD2 aligns across 9 bases. The CDR3 extends over 17 amino acids. Germline CDR1 MGHRA, CDR2 YSYEKL. With 4 bases clipped from V and 6 bases from J, the junction kept 13 bases outside the gene matches. The CDR3 loop reads CASSRGEGSGRINEQFF. DNA for the CDR3: TGCGCCAGCAGCCGCGGAGAGGGGAGCGGGAGGATCAATGAGCAGTTCTTC.

There are many counts of this clonotype. The chain has TRBV12-3 or TRBV12-4 and TRBJ2-1; TRBD2 agrees at 11 bases. CDR3 length: 15 residues. J gave up 6 bases and V 6 bases, and 7 bases lay outside the gene matches. CDR3 nucleotides: TGTGCCAGCAGCTTACTAGCGGGAGTAACCAATGAGCAGTTCTTC. As protein: CASSLLAGVTNEQFF.

The chain recombines TRBV6-1 with TRBJ2-1; D unresolved. The V gene's germline CDR1 is MNHNS and CDR2 SASEGT. Trimming pared 8 bases from V and 6 bases from J, leaving 14 bases between. The CDR3 covers 13 residues. CDR3 DNA sequence: TGTGCCAGCGGACCCCTAGGCCCCAATGAGCAGTTCTTC. Translated, it gives CASGPLGPNEQFF.

This clonotype has just a few counts. This may come from a read error, since a much larger clone is one base off. The J gene is TRBJ2-4, the V gene TRBV7-2; tentatively, D is TRBD2 (5 bases). The CDR3 spans 11 residues. CDR1 is SGHTA and CDR2 is FQGNSA in the germline V gene. The CDR3 nucleotides are TGTGCCAGCAGCTTAAGGACTCCCCAACACTTC. It is translated as CASSLRTPQHF.

Turning to this clonotype: A far more abundant clone sits one base away, making this likely a read error. CDR3 coding DNA: TGTGCCAGCAGCTTAGCCGGCAGCGCCGAGCAGTACTTC. It yields the protein CASSLAGSAEQYF. This sequence joins TRBV11-3 and TRBJ2-1; D is unresolved. The DNA end favors TRBJ2-7, so the J call may be wrong. This CDR3 region has 13 residues. CDR1 and CDR2 from the germline V gene are SGHNT and YENEEA.

This chain connects TRBV2 to TRBJ1-4; the D gene is possibly TRBD1 (5 bases). This CDR3 comprises 15 residues. Germline CDR1 is SNHLY and CDR2 is FYNNEI. The V and J ends lost 4 bases and 8 bases respectively, with 17 bases between them. CDR3 sequence (DNA): TGTGCCAGCAGTGGATTAGGGGCGAAACTAGAAAAACTGTTTTTT. It translates to CASSGLGAKLEKLFF.

At least ten counts were recorded for this clonotype. This rearrangement joins TRBV7-2 to TRBJ2-5; the D gene is possibly TRBD1 (5 bases). Germline V gene lookup returns CDR1 SGHTA and CDR2 FQGNSA. This CDR3 has 14 residues. With 0 bases removed from V and 4 bases from J, the gap between germline ends came to 9 bases. CDR3 coding DNA: TGTGCCAGCAGCTTAGCGGGAAGGGGAGAGACCCAGTACTTC. This sequence encodes CASSLAGRGETQYF.